Each of the 32 T cell receptor beta chains below was sequenced from the same sample in a study of blood T cell repertoires in COVID-19. The assay was immunoSEQ multiplex PCR, and TCRdb's table has in-frame clones only and misses some. The sample consists of approximately 240,000 clones, 80% to 85% of them appearing once. Sequenced sample: peripheral blood. The receptor set was obtained from a woman aged 55-69 years with acute or convalescent COVID-19.

The chain is built from TRBV5-4 and TRBJ2-1; tentative D call: TRBD2 (6 bases). In germline, CDR1 is SGHNT, CDR2 YYREEE (reference sequence). The CDR3 sequence is 13 residues long. The germline V and J ends were trimmed by 9 bases and 6 bases, with 16 bases remaining between them. CDR3: CATTYGGTNEQFF. CDR3 DNA: TGTGCCACTACCTACGGGGGAACCAATGAGCAGTTCTTC. The full variable domain, in which reference TRBV5-4 and TRBJ2-1 provide the parts outside the CDR3, is ETGVTQSPTHLIKTRGQQVTLRCSSQSGHNTVSWYQQALGQGPQFIFQYYREEENGRGNFPPRFSGLQFPNYSSELNVNALELDDSALYLCATTYGGTNEQFFGPGTRLTVL.

This clone was found once. The J gene is TRBJ2-3, the V gene TRBV7-9, with a weak D call TRBD2 (5 bases). This CDR3 spans 16 amino acids. Looked up from germline, CDR1 is SEHNR and CDR2 is FQNEAQ (reference sequence). V dropped 1 base and J dropped 2 bases, with 13 bases sitting between them. The DNA of the CDR3 is TGTGCCAGCAGCTTAGACGGACTTTCGATCACAGATACGCAGTATTTT. As protein: CASSLDGLSITDTQYF.

The chain couples TRBV27 to TRBJ1-2; no clear D gene. The CDR3 is 12 residues long. V shed 3 bases and J shed 6 bases, with 8 bases lying between them. The V gene's germline CDR1 is MNHEY and CDR2 SMNVEV (reference sequence). The CDR3 nucleotides read TGTGCCAGCAGTTTCAGCGGGCATGGCTACACCTTC. Protein product: CASSFSGHGYTF.

The V and J genes are TRBV25-1 and TRBJ2-1, with unresolved D. V lost 3 bases to trimming and J lost 10 bases, with 7 bases between them. The CDR3 totals 11 residues. Germline V lookup: CDR1 MGHDK, CDR2 SYGVNS. CDR3: CASSESDEQFF. DNA for the CDR3: TGTGCCAGCAGTGAGAGCGACGAGCAGTTCTTC.

The chain has TRBV10-3 and TRBJ1-2, with TRBD1 identical over 8 bases. The J segment lost 7 bases and the V segment lost 4 bases, leaving 2 bases of the junction unmatched. Germline V gene lookup returns CDR1 ENHRY and CDR2 SYGVKD. The CDR3 covers 12 residues. The CDR3 DNA sequence: TGTGCCATCAGTGCGACAGGGGTTGGCTACACCTTC. It encodes CAISATGVGYTF.

The rearrangement links TRBV7-6 to TRBJ2-5; TRBD2 aligns across 10 bases. Germline V gene lookup returns CDR1 SGHVS and CDR2 FNYEAQ. The CDR3 consists of 15 residues. The V segment lost 3 bases and the J segment 2 bases; nucleotides outside the gene matches: 3. CDR3: CASSFGLAVQETQYF. CDR3 nucleotide sequence: TGTGCCAGCAGCTTTGGACTAGCGGTACAAGAGACCCAGTACTTC.

The chain joins TRBV5-5 to TRBJ1-2; 7 bases are a match to TRBD1. The CDR3 consists of 16 residues. Germline V gives CDR1 SGHKS, CDR2 YYEKEE (reference sequence). With 3 bases clipped from V and 4 bases from J, the junction kept 12 bases outside the gene matches. CDR3 coding DNA: TGTGCCAGCAGCTCGAGGGGACAGAGTAATTTCTATGGCTACACCTTC. This gives the protein CASSSRGQSNFYGYTF.

The V and J genes are TRBV27 and TRBJ1-1; 7 nucleotides agree with TRBD1. Germline V CDR1 and CDR2: MNHEY, SMNVEV (reference sequence). The CDR3 sequence is 13 residues long. With V trimmed by 4 bases and J by 3 bases, 2 bases remained unmatched. The CDR3 region is CASSYRGDTEAFF. CDR3 in DNA: TGTGCCAGCAGTTACAGGGGAGACACTGAAGCTTTCTTT.

The V and J genes are TRBV9 and TRBJ2-3; 11 nucleotides line up with TRBD2. V lost 2 bases, J lost 3 bases, and 5 bases stayed unmatched. Per the germline V gene, CDR1 is SGDLS and CDR2 is YYNGEE. The CDR3 is 16 amino acids. Here the CDR3 DNA reads TGTGCCAGCAGCGTGACTAGCGGGATGCTTACAGATACGCAGTATTTT. It is translated as CASSVTSGMLTDTQYF.

The chain joins TRBV14 to TRBJ2-1; 7 nucleotides agree with TRBD2. J was trimmed by 9 bases and V by 1 base; bases with no gene match: 6. The length of the CDR3 is 14 residues. CDR1 is SGHDN, CDR2 FVKESK, per germline. CDR3 bases: TGTGCCAGCAGCCAAGTGGGCGGGGGTGTTGAGCAGTTCTTC. It translates to CASSQVGGGVEQFF.

This clone was observed a single time. The chain is built from TRBV5-4 and TRBJ2-2; TRBD2 agrees at 8 bases. The CDR3 is 16 residues long. Germline V gene data show CDR1 as SGHNT and CDR2 as YYREEE (reference sequence). Trimming at V came to 0 bases and at J to 1 base, leaving 2 bases not matched to a gene. The CDR3 loop is CASSLAGGVNTGELFF. In DNA form, the CDR3 reads TGTGCCAGCAGCTTGGCCGGGGGGGTGAACACCGGGGAGCTGTTTTTT.

The chain is built from TRBV5-1 and TRBJ1-2, with 10 bases matching TRBD1. This CDR3 is built from 14 residues. V lost 4 bases and J lost 3; bases outside the gene matches: 3. Germline assignment: CDR1 SGHRS and CDR2 YFSETQ. The CDR3 reads CASSTGTGDYGYTF. The CDR3 nucleotides read TGCGCCAGCAGCACCGGGACAGGGGACTATGGCTACACCTTC.

Worth noting for this clone: The same CDR3 is also encoded by other DNA sequences in this sample. This chain connects TRBV5-1 to TRBJ2-5; D is unclear. The CDR3 is 12 residues long. CDR1 and CDR2 (germline): SGHRS, YFSETQ. The ends were cut back, 1 base at V and 3 bases at J, with 4 bases in the middle. The CDR3 DNA reads TGCGCCAGCAGCTTGAGCGAAGAGACCCAGTACTTC. Encoded protein: CASSLSEETQYF.

The chain is built from TRBV23-1 and TRBJ1-5, with 7 bases matching TRBD1. TRBV23-1 is designated an ORF whose function remains uncertain. The trim removed 10 bases at V and 4 bases at J, leaving 10 bases unmatched. This CDR3 comprises 14 residues. CDR3 loop: CANRGGPKNQPQHF. The CDR3 bases are TGCGCCAACAGAGGGGGCCCAAAAAATCAGCCCCAGCATTTT.

V is TRBV9 and J is TRBJ1-2; 7 bases agree with TRBD1. Germline V lookup: CDR1 SGDLS, CDR2 YYNGEE. The CDR3 length is 14 residues. The ends lost 0 bases at V and 6 bases at J; junction bases unmatched: 5. The DNA of the CDR3 is TGTGCCAGCAGCGTAGAGGAACAGGGGCATGGCTACACCTTC. Translating gives CASSVEEQGHGYTF.

This chain joins TRBV6-2 or TRBV6-3 and TRBJ2-6, with TRBD1 matching over 7 bases. The V segment lost 5 bases and the J segment 1 base; nucleotides outside the gene matches: 11. Germline loops: CDR1 MNHEY, CDR2 SVGEGT. The CDR3 is 18 residues long. The chain's CDR3 is CASSDRTGSRSGANVLTF. The DNA for the CDR3 is TGTGCCAGCAGTGACCGGACAGGTTCCAGATCTGGGGCCAACGTCCTGACTTTC.

This chain links TRBV5-1 with TRBJ1-3, with unresolved D. This CDR3 region has 16 residues. With 5 bases removed from V and 4 bases from J, the gap between germline ends came to 19 bases. Germline V gene lookup returns CDR1 SGHRS and CDR2 YFSETQ. CDR3 in amino acids: CASSNGLLGSGNTIYF. The CDR3 DNA reads TGCGCCAGCAGTAACGGACTCCTTGGGTCCGGAAACACCATATATTTT.

The chain recombines TRBV6-6 with TRBJ1-1, with D perhaps matching TRBD1 (5 bases). The CDR3 has 13 amino acids. Germline CDR1 reads MNHNY; CDR2 reads SVGAGI (reference sequence). Trimming cost V 6 bases and J 5 bases, with 13 bases left between them. The CDR3 reads CASSTGGLTEAFF. CDR3 in DNA: TGTGCCAGCAGCACCGGGGGGTTAACTGAAGCTTTCTTT.

This chain links TRBV5-1 with TRBJ1-1; 7 nucleotides match TRBD1. The CDR3 spans 15 residues. Trimming cost V 4 bases and J 6 bases; bases outside gene matches: 12. Germline CDR1 is SGHRS and CDR2 is YFSETQ. The CDR3 loop is CASSPLDRDVAEAFF. The CDR3 coding sequence is TGCGCCAGCAGCCCCCTCGACAGGGATGTCGCTGAAGCTTTCTTT.

The genes are TRBV3-1 (or the pseudogene TRBV3-2) and TRBJ1-2; 7 nucleotides line up with TRBD1. With V trimmed by 2 bases and J by 3 bases, 12 bases remained unmatched. The CDR3 covers 17 residues. Germline CDR1 LGHDT, CDR2 YNNKEL (reference sequence). This chain's CDR3 is CASSQFISRDRDYGYTF. CDR3 sequence (DNA): TGTGCCAGCAGCCAATTTATCTCCAGGGACAGAGACTATGGCTACACCTTC.

The DNA of the CDR3 is TGTGCCTGGAGCGAAGGACAGTATGAAGCTTTCTTT. Protein sequence: CAWSEGQYEAFF. The chain has TRBV30 and TRBJ1-1; possibly TRBD1 for D (6 bases). Germline V gene data show CDR1 as GTSNPN and CDR2 as SVGIG (reference sequence). V lost 3 bases, J lost 7 bases, and 12 bases lay in between. The CDR3 spans 12 residues. Together with reference TRBV30 and TRBJ1-1, the CDR3 gives the full variable domain: SQTIHQWPATLVQPVGSPLSLECTVEGTSNPNLYWYRQAAGRGLQLLFYSVGIGQISSEVPQNLSASRPQDRQFILSSKKLLLSDSGFYLCAWSEGQYEAFFGQGTRLTVV.

This clone was counted once. The CDR3 spells CASSFLAGELFF. The CDR3 nucleotides are TGTGCCAGCAGTTTTTTAGCCGGGGAGCTGTTTTTT. V gene TRBV6-5 combines with J gene TRBJ2-2; D gene uncertain. Deletions cut 4 bases from V and 6 bases from J, with 6 bases between. The V gene's germline CDR1 is MNHEY and CDR2 SVGAGI. CDR3 size: 12 residues.

The gene calls are TRBV7-2 and TRBJ2-1; 7 nucleotides match TRBD1. The germline V gene encodes CDR1 SGHTA and CDR2 FQGNSA. Trimming took 6 bases from V and 1 from J; bases not matched to a gene: 3. CDR3 length equals 14 residues. Here the CDR3 DNA reads TGTGCCAGCAGTAGACAGGGTTCCTACAATGAGCAGTTCTTC. Its protein is CASSRQGSYNEQFF. The full variable domain, in which reference TRBV7-2 and TRBJ2-1 provide the parts outside the CDR3, is GAGVSQSPSNKVTEKGKDVELRCDPISGHTALYWYRQSLGQGLEFLIYFQGNSAPDKSGLPSDRFSAERTGGSVSTLTIQRTQQEDSAVYLCASSRQGSYNEQFFGPGTRLTVL.

The V and J genes are TRBV19 and TRBJ2-5; TRBD2 agrees at 12 bases. The V and J ends lost 10 bases and 5 bases, in that order; junction bases with no gene match: 5. CDR1 and CDR2 (germline): LNHDA, SQIVND (reference sequence). This CDR3 region has 13 residues. The CDR3 DNA reads TGTGCCACCAGTCTAGCGGGGGGGGAGACCCAGTACTTC. This encodes CATSLAGGETQYF.

The chain employs TRBV18 and TRBJ1-2, with 10 nucleotides matching TRBD1. The ends lost 0 bases at V and 3 bases at J; junction bases unmatched: 16. CDR1 and CDR2 from the germline V gene are KGHSH and LQKENI. The CDR3 covers 20 residues. CDR3 in amino acids: CASSPPSRPRRGQGDYGYTF. In DNA form, the CDR3 reads TGTGCCAGCTCACCACCCTCTCGTCCCCGACGAGGACAGGGGGACTATGGCTACACCTTC.

This clone was detected only a few times. The chain combines TRBV15 with TRBJ2-2; possibly TRBD2 for D (5 bases). Germline loops: CDR1 LNHNV, CDR2 YYDKDF (reference sequence). The CDR3 runs to 13 residues. Trimming pared 8 bases from V and 1 base from J, leaving 8 bases between. In DNA form, the CDR3 reads TGTGCCACCCAAGCGGTGAACACCGGGGAGCTGTTTTTT. As protein: CATQAVNTGELFF.

The chain employs TRBV5-1 and TRBJ1-2; a possible D gene is TRBD1 (5 bases). This CDR3 is built from 13 residues. V was trimmed by 0 bases and J by 7 bases, leaving 10 bases between them. Germline CDR1 SGHRS, CDR2 YFSETQ. The CDR3 spells CASSLGQTAGYTF. In DNA, the CDR3 is TGCGCCAGCAGCTTGGGGCAGACAGCTGGCTACACCTTC.

This rearrangement joins TRBV7-3 to TRBJ1-1; D may be TRBD1 (5 bases). There are 14 residues in the CDR3. With 5 bases removed from V and 3 bases from J, the gap between germline ends came to 13 bases. Germline assignment: CDR1 SGHTA and CDR2 FQGTGA. Here the CDR3 reads CASSALGGDTEAFF. CDR3 DNA: TGTGCCAGCAGCGCCCTAGGAGGGGACACTGAAGCTTTCTTT.

The chain has TRBV2 and TRBJ1-1; D gene unclear. The CDR3 extends over 15 amino acids. The germline V gene encodes CDR1 SNHLY and CDR2 FYNNEI. Trimming took 2 bases from V and 4 from J, leaving 14 bases between them. In DNA form, the CDR3 reads TGTGCCAGCAGTGAACAGGCTCTTCAGGTCACTGAAGCTTTCTTT. This codes for CASSEQALQVTEAFF.

The chain has TRBV19 and TRBJ1-5; no reliable D call. The CDR3 has 17 residues. V gave up 0 bases and J gave up 8 bases, with 20 bases separating them. Germline V gene lookup returns CDR1 LNHDA and CDR2 SQIVND (reference sequence). The CDR3 nucleotides are TGTGCCAGTAGTATAGATGGGGTTATGGGAGGGCTGGAGCCCCAGCATTTT. It is translated as CASSIDGVMGGLEPQHF.

The CDR3 protein is CASSLEVVGRNTGELFF. CDR3 nucleotides: TGCGCCAGCAGCTTGGAGGTTGTGGGCCGGAACACCGGGGAGCTGTTTTTT. This chain uses TRBV5-1 with TRBJ2-2; D remains unclear. This CDR3 is 17 amino acids long. Deletions cut 0 bases from V and 1 base from J, with 13 bases between. Per the germline V gene, CDR1 is SGHRS and CDR2 is YFSETQ.

The chain links TRBV7-3 to TRBJ2-3; D is possibly TRBD1 (8 bases). The CDR3 totals 14 residues. CDR1 is SGHTA and CDR2 is FQGTGA in the germline V gene. Trimming pared 5 bases from V and 3 bases from J, leaving 12 bases between. The CDR3 sequence: CASSDRGGTDTQYF. The CDR3 region has the DNA TGTGCCAGCAGCGACAGGGGAGGGACAGATACGCAGTATTTT.